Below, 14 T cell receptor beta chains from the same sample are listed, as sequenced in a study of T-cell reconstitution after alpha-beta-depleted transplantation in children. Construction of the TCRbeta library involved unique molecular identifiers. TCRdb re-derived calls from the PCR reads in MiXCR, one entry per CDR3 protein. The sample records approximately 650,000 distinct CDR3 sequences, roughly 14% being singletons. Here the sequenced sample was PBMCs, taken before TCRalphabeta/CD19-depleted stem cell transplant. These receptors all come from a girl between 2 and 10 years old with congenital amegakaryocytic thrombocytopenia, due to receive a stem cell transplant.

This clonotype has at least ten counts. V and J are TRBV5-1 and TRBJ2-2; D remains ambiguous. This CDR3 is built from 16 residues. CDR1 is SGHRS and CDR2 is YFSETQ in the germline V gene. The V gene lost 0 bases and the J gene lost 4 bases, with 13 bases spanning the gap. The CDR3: CASSLDRPHGTGELFF. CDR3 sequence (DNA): TGCGCCAGCAGCTTGGATCGGCCACACGGCACCGGGGAGCTGTTTTTT.

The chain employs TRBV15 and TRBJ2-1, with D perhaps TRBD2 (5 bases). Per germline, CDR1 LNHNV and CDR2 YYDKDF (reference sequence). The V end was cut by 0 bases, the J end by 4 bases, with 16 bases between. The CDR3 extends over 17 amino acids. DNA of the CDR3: TGTGCCACCAGCAGAGATCGAGGGAGACGGGGTTACAATGAGCAGTTCTTC. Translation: CATSRDRGRRGYNEQFF. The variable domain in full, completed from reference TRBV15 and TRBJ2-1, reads DAMVIQNPRYQVTQFGKPVTLSCSQTLNHNVMYWYQQKSSQAPKLLFHYYDKDFNNEADTPDNFQSRRPNTSFCFLDIRSPGLGDTAMYLCATSRDRGRRGYNEQFFGPGTRLTVL.

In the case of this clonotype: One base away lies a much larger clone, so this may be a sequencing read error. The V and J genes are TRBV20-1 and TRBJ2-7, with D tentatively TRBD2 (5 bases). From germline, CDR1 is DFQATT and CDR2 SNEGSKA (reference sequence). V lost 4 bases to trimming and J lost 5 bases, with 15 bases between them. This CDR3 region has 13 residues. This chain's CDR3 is CSAKDTGSHEQYF. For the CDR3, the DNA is TGCAGTGCTAAAGACACGGGATCCCACGAGCAGTACTTC.

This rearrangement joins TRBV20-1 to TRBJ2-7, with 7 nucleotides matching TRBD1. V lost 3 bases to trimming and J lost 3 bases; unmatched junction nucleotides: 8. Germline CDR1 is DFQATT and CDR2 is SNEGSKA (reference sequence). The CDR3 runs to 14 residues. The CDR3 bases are TGCAGTGCTAGGAGAGGGACAGCGGACTACGAGCAGTACTTC. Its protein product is CSARRGTADYEQYF.

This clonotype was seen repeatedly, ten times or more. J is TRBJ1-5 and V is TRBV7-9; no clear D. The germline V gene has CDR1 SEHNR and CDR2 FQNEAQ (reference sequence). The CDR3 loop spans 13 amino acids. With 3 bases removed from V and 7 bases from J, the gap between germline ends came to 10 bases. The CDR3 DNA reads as TGTGCCAGCAGCTTGTGGTTGGGGCAGCCCCAGCATTTT. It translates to CASSLWLGQPQHF.

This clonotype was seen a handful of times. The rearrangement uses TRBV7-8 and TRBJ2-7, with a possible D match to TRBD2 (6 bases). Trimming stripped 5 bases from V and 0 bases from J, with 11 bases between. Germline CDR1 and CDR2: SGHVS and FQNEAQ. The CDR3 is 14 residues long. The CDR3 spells CASSPGLPSYEQYF. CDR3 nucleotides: TGTGCCAGCAGCCCGGGACTGCCCTCCTACGAGCAGTACTTC.

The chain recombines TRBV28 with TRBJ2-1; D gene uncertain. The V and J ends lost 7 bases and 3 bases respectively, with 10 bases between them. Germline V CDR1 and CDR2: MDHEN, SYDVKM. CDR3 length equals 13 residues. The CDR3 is CASNGVHYNEQFF. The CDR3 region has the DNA TGTGCCAGCAATGGGGTCCACTACAATGAGCAGTTCTTC.

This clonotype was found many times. CDR3 sequence (DNA): TGCGCCAGCAGCATTGGCCTTACTAGTGCTACCTCCTACGAGCAGTACTTC. Protein: CASSIGLTSATSYEQYF. This chain connects TRBV5-1 to TRBJ2-7; TRBD2 is a possible D gene (5 bases). V was pared by 4 bases and J by 0 bases, with 20 bases between. The CDR3 contains 17 residues. In germline, CDR1 is SGHRS, CDR2 YFSETQ.

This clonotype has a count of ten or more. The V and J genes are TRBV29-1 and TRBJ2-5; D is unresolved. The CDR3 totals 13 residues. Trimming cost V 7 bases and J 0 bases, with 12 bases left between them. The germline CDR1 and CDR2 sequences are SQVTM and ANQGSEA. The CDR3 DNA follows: TGCAGCGAAAGTGATGGTTACCAAGAGACCCAGTACTTC. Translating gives CSESDGYQETQYF. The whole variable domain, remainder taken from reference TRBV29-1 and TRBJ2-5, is SAVISQKPSRDICQRGTSLTIQCQVDSQVTMMFWYRQQPGQSLTLIATANQGSEATYESGFVIDKFPISRPNLTFSTLTVSNMSPEDSSIYLCSESDGYQETQYFGPGTRLLVL.

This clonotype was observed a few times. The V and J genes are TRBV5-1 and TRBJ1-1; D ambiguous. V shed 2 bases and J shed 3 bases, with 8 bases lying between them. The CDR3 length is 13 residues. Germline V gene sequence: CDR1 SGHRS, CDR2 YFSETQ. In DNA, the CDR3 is TGCGCCAGCAGCTTTACCGATTACACTGAAGCTTTCTTT. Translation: CASSFTDYTEAFF.

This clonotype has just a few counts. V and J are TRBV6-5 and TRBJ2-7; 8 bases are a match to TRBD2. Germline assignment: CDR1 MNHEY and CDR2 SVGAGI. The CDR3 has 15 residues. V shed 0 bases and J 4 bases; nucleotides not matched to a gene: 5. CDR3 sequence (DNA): TGTGCCAGCAGTTACTCTCCAGGCGGGGGGTACGAGCAGTACTTC. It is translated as CASSYSPGGGYEQYF.

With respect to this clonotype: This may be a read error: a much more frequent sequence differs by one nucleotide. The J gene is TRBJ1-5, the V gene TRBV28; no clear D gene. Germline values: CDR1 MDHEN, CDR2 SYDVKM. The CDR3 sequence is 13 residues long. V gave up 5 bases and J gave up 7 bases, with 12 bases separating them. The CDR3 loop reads CASSIPGNQPQHF. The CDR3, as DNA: TGTGCCAGCAGTATTCCGGGTAACCAGCCCCAGCATTTT.

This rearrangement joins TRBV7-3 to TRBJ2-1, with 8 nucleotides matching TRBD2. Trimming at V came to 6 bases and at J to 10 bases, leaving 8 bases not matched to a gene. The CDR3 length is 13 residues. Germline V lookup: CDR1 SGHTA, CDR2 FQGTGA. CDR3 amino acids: CASSSTAGAEQFF. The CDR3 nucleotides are TGTGCCAGCAGTAGTACAGCGGGAGCGGAGCAGTTCTTC.

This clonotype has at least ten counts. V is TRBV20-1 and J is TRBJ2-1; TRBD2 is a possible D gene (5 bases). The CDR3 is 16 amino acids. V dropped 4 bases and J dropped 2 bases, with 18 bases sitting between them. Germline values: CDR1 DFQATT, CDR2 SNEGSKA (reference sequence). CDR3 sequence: CSAINLRGKPYNEQFF. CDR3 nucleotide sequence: TGCAGTGCTATTAACCTACGGGGAAAACCCTACAATGAGCAGTTCTTC.